This T cell receptor beta chain was retrieved from a study of T cell responses to AZD1222 COVID-19 vaccine. The germline V gene encodes CDR1 KGHDR and CDR2 SFDVKD. Trimming left V 0 bases short and J 1 base short, with 4 bases between. This CDR3 contains 14 residues. Study-level findings and limits: Among spike-specific TCRs, nearly half reportedly target unmutated variant regions.

Of note for this clone: The antigen is unknown.

The table came from immunoSEQ multiplex PCR; TCRdb's copy has only in-frame clones and leaves some out. The sample has over 120,000 clones; roughly 90% are singletons. The sample here was peripheral blood, taken 28 days after the second AZD1222 dose. The chain uses TRBV24-1 and TRBJ2-3, with D unclear. The clonotype was recovered from an adult who received the AZD1222 COVID-19 vaccine. CDR3 loop: CATSDLGGTDTQYF. In DNA, the CDR3 is TGTGCCACCAGTGATTTGGGGGGCACAGATACGCAGTATTTT.